This paragraph reports one TCR beta chain. Its antigen is unknown. These data originate in a study of blood T cells in healthy people across ages. Study results and caveats: Whereas aged donors had fewer naive CD4+ cells, long-lived donors had more of them and higher diversity.

With a J-beta primer mix and a sample-barcoded 5' primer, a second PCR ran about 7 to 12 cycles. MiXCR, applied by TCRdb to the 5' RACE reads, yields one record per CDR3 protein. This table has 550,000 to 750,000 distinct CDR3 sequences, roughly 21% appearing once. CDR3 size: 15 residues. Trimming removed 7 bases from V and 5 bases from J; junction bases left unmatched: 11. Germline V gene data show CDR1 as MDHEN and CDR2 as SYDVKM. Source material: blood. The receptor was derived from a man aged 70-80 years in good health. The chain carries TRBV28 and TRBJ2-1, with TRBD2 identical over 7 bases. CDR3 coding DNA: TGTGCCAGCACTTTCAGCGGGATTCGAAACAATGAGCAGTTCTTC. Translating it yields CASTFSGIRNNEQFF. The full variable domain, in which reference TRBV28 and TRBJ2-1 provide the parts outside the CDR3, is DVKVTQSSRYLVKRTGEKVFLECVQDMDHENMFWYRQDPGLGLRLIYFSYDVKMKEKGDIPEGYSVSREKKERFSLILESASTNQTSMYLCASTFSGIRNNEQFFGPGTRLTVL.